This entry lists 9 T cell receptor beta chains sequenced from one sample in a study of blood T cell repertoires in COVID-19. Some clones are missing from TCRdb's copy, which holds only in-frame ones; the method was immunoSEQ multiplex PCR. This table has 300,000 to 400,000 clones, 90% to 95% appearing once. The sample taken for sequencing was peripheral blood. These receptors were obtained from a woman between 18 and 29 years old who had recovered from COVID-19.

The rearrangement joins TRBV18 to TRBJ1-1; D unclear. Trimming took off 2 bases at V and 8 bases at J, with 15 bases between the two ends. Germline CDR1 is KGHSH and CDR2 is LQKENI. This CDR3 is 14 amino acids long. DNA of the CDR3: TGTGCCAGCTCACCAAAGGCGGATAGAACAGAAGCTTTCTTT. Its protein is CASSPKADRTEAFF.

This chain uses TRBV24-1 with TRBJ2-2; TRBD1 aligns across 8 bases. The CDR3 length is 15 residues. V dropped 4 bases and J dropped 5; count of bases not matched to a gene: 5. The germline gives CDR1 KGHDR, CDR2 SFDVKD. The CDR3 region is CATSDLTGVTGELFF. CDR3 sequence (DNA): TGTGCCACCAGTGACCTGACAGGGGTAACCGGGGAGCTGTTTTTT.

The chain employs TRBV29-1 and TRBJ1-1, with TRBD1 matching over 8 bases. CDR1 and CDR2 (germline): SQVTM, ANQGSEA. Trimming removed 6 bases from V and 1 base from J; junction bases left unmatched: 4. This CDR3 has 13 amino acids. The CDR3 nucleotides read TGCAGCGTAAGGACAGGGAGGAACACTGAAGCTTTCTTT. Translating it yields CSVRTGRNTEAFF.

This rearrangement joins TRBV2 to TRBJ1-2; TRBD1 agrees at 8 bases. Germline CDR1 SNHLY, CDR2 FYNNEI. The CDR3 totals 14 residues. With 2 bases clipped from V and 8 bases from J, the junction kept 7 bases outside the gene matches. CDR3 sequence reads: CASSERGQEWGYTF. CDR3 coding DNA: TGTGCCAGCAGTGAAAGGGGACAGGAGTGGGGCTACACCTTC.

The V gene is TRBV5-1, the J gene TRBJ2-1, with 11 bases aligning to TRBD2. Germline loops: CDR1 SGHRS, CDR2 YFSETQ. The CDR3 covers 15 residues. V was pared by 1 base and J by 8 bases, with 5 bases of the junction left unmatched. The CDR3 is CASSLRLAGGHEQFF. DNA for the CDR3: TGCGCCAGCAGCTTGCGGCTAGCGGGAGGTCATGAGCAGTTCTTC.

This clone was seen a handful of times. The J gene is TRBJ1-2, the V gene TRBV18; 8 bases fit TRBD1. The CDR3 is 15 amino acids. J gave up 2 bases and V 3 bases, and 5 bases lay outside the gene matches. Germline V gene sequence: CDR1 KGHSH, CDR2 LQKENI. The CDR3 spells CASSPTRDRNYGYTF. The CDR3, as DNA: TGTGCCAGCTCACCCACCCGGGACAGGAACTATGGCTACACCTTC.

The chain carries TRBV3-1 (or the pseudogene TRBV3-2) and TRBJ2-1, with D maybe TRBD2 (5 bases). Trimming left V 8 bases short and J 3 bases short, with 11 bases between. The CDR3 totals 13 residues. Germline loops: CDR1 LGHDT, CDR2 YNNKEL (reference sequence). CDR3 in amino acids: CASAGRDYNEQFF. In DNA, the CDR3 is TGTGCCAGCGCGGGTCGGGACTACAATGAGCAGTTCTTC.

The chain recombines TRBV9 with TRBJ2-1; D might be TRBD2 (5 bases). Trimming took off 4 bases at V and 7 bases at J, with 12 bases between the two ends. The CDR3 has 13 amino acids. Per germline, CDR1 SGDLS and CDR2 YYNGEE. The DNA of the CDR3 is TGTGCCAGCAGCCCGGGCCGGAGGAATGAGCAGTTCTTC. Its protein product is CASSPGRRNEQFF.

The chain has TRBV9 and TRBJ2-1, with TRBD2 matching over 8 bases. Germline loops: CDR1 SGDLS, CDR2 YYNGEE. CDR3 length equals 16 residues. J was trimmed by 8 bases and V by 0 bases; bases with no gene match: 10. The DNA for the CDR3 is TGTGCCAGCAGCGTAGCTGGCGCGGGAGGCGAGGATGAGCAGTTCTTC. Translation gives CASSVAGAGGEDEQFF.